Sequencing of this T cell receptor beta chain was carried out in a study of naive and memory T cell subsets. Study-wide points: Naive repertoires, especially CD8, held a few larger clonotypes, possibly memory cells re-expressing CD45RA. Gini index rose across naive, CM, EM and EMRA in CD4 and CD8.

Both TRBC1 and TRBC2 were covered by a beta constant-region primer of two equimolar oligonucleotides. Four rounds of PCR amplified the ligated cDNA using nested alpha and beta constant-region primers plus SP2. TCRdb independently ran MiXCR on the UMI-ligation and nested PCR reads; one entry per CDR3 protein. This table holds approximately 140,000 distinct CDR3 sequences, roughly a fifth found once. This clonotype turned up a few times. Antigen specificity is unknown. Between the trimmed V and J ends, which lost 2 bases and 7 bases, there was a span of 17 bases. Germline CDR1 and CDR2: MDHEN and SYDVKM. This CDR3 comprises 15 residues.

Sample: naive CD8+ T cells from blood. V is TRBV28 and J is TRBJ1-1; the D gene is possibly TRBD1 (5 bases). This sequence originates from a human donor in good health. The CDR3 coding sequence is TGTGCCAGCAGTTTAACCGAGGGACGTCCGGGTGAAGCTTTCTTT. It codes for CASSLTEGRPGEAFF.